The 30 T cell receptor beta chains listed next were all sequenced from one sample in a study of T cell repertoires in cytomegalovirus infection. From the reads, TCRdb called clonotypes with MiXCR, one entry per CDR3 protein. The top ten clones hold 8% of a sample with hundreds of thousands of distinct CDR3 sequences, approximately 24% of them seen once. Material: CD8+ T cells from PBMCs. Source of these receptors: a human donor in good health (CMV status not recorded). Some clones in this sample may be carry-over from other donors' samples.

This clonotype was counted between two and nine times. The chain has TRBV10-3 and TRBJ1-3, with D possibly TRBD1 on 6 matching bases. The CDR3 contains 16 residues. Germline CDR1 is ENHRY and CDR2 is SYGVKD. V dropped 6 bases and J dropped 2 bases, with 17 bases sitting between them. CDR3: CAISEGPTGPGNTIYF. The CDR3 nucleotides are TGTGCCATCAGCGAAGGCCCAACAGGGCCTGGAAACACCATATATTTT.

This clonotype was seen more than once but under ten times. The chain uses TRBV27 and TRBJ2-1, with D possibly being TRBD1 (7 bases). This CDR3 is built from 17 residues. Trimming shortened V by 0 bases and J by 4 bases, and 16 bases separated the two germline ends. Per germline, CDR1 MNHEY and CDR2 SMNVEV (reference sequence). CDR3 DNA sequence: TGTGCCAGCAGTTTATCTTGGGCAGGGGGACTTTACAATGAGCAGTTCTTC. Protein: CASSLSWAGGLYNEQFF.

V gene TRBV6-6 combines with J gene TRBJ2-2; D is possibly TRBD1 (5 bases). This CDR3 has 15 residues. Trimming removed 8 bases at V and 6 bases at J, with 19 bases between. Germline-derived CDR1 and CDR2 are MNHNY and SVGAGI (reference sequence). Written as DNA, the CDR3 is TGTGCCAGCGAGAAAGGCAGGGTTTTTTCCGGGGAGCTGTTTTTT. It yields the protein CASEKGRVFSGELFF.

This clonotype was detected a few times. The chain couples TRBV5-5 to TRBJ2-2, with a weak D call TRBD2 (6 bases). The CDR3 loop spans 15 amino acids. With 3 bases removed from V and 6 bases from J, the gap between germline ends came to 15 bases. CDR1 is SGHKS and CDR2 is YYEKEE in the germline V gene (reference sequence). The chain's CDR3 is CASSSTSGNAGELFF. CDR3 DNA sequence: TGTGCCAGCAGCTCGACTAGTGGTAACGCCGGGGAGCTGTTTTTT. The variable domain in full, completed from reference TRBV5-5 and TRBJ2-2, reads DAGVTQSPTHLIKTRGQQVTLRCSPISGHKSVSWYQQVLGQGPQFIFQYYEKEERGRGNFPDRFSARQFPNYSSELNVNALLLGDSALYLCASSSTSGNAGELFFGEGSRLTVL.

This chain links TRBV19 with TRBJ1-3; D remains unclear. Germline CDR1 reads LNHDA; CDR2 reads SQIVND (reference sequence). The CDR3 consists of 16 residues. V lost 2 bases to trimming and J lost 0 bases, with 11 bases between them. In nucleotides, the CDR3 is TGTGCCAGTAGTATAAATCCGGCCAGCTCTGGAAACACCATATATTTT. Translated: CASSINPASSGNTIYF.

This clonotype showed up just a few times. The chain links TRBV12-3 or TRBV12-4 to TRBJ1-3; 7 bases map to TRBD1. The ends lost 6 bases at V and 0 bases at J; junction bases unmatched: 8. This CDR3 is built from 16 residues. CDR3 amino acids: CASRRQGHFSGNTIYF. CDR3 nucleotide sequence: TGTGCCAGCAGGAGACAGGGACATTTCTCTGGAAACACCATATATTTT.

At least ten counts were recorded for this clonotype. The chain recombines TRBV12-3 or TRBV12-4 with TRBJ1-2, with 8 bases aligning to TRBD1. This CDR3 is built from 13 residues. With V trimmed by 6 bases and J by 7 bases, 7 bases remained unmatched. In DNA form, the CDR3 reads TGTGCCAGCAGCATACCGACAGGGGTTGGCTACACCTTC. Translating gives CASSIPTGVGYTF.

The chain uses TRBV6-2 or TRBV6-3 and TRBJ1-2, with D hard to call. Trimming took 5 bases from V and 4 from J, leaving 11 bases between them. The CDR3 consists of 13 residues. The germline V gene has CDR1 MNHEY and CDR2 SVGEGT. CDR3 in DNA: TGTGCCAGCAGTACATCTCTCGGCTATGGCTACACCTTC. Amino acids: CASSTSLGYGYTF.

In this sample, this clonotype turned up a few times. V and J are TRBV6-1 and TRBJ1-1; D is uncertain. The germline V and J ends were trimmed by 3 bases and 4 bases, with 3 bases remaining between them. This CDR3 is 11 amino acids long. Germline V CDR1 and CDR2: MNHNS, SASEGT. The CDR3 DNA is TGTGCCAGCAGTGACAGCACTGAAGCTTTCTTT. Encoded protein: CASSDSTEAFF.

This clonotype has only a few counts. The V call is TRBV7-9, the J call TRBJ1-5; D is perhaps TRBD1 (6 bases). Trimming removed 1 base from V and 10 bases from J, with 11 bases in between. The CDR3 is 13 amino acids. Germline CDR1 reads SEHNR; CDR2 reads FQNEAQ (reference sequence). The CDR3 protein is CASSLGSQGPQHF. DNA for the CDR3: TGTGCCAGCAGCTTAGGGTCACAGGGACCCCAGCATTTT.

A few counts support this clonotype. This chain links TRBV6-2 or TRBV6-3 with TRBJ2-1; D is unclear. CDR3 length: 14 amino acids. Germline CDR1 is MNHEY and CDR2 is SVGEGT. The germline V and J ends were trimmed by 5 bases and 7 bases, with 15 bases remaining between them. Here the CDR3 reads CASSTYGEGNEQFF. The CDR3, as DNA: TGTGCCAGCAGTACCTACGGAGAAGGGAATGAGCAGTTCTTC.

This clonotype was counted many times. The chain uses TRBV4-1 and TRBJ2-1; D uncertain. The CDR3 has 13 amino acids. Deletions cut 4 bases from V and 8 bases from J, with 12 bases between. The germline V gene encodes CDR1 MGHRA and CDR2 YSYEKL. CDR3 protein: CASSPTRSDEQFF. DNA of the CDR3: TGCGCCAGCAGCCCCACACGATCGGATGAGCAGTTCTTC.

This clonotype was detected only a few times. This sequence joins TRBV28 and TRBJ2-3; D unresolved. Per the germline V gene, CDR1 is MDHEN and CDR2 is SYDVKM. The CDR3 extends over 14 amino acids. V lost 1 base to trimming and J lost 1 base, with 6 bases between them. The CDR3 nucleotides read TGTGCCAGCAGTTTATCCGCGGGCACAGATACGCAGTATTTT. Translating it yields CASSLSAGTDTQYF.

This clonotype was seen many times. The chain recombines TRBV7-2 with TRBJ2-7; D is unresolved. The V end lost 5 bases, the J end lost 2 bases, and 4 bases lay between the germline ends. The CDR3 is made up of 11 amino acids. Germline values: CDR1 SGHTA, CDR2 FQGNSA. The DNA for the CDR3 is TGTGCCAGCAGCACCCCCTACGAGCAGTACTTC. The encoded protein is CASSTPYEQYF.

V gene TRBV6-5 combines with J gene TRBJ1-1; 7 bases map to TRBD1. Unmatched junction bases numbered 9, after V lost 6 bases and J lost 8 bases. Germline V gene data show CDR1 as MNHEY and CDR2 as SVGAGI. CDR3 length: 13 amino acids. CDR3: CASRTTPGGEAFF. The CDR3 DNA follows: TGTGCCAGCAGAACGACACCAGGGGGGGAAGCTTTCTTT.

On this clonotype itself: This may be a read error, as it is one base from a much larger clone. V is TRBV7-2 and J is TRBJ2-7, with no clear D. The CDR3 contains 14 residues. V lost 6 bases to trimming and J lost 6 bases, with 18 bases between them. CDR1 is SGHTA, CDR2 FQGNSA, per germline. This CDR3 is CASRPATVWGEQYF. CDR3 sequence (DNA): TGTGCCAGCAGACCCGCTACCGTTTGGGGCGAGCAGTACTTC.

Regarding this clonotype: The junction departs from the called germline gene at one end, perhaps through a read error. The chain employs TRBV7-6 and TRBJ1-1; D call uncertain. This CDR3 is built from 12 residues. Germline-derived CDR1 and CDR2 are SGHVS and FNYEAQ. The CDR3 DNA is TGTGTCAGCAGCAGGTCTAACACTGAAGCTTTCTTT. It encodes CVSSRSNTEAFF.

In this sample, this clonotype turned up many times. CDR3 DNA: TGTGCCAGCAGAAGGACCGCAAGCGATGCCCAGTACTTC. Its protein is CASRRTASDAQYF. The chain carries TRBV7-8 and TRBJ2-5; no firm D call. V was cut by 6 bases and J by 9 bases, with 17 bases left in between. Germline V gives CDR1 SGHVS, CDR2 FQNEAQ. The CDR3 extends over 13 amino acids. The variable domain in full, completed from reference TRBV7-8 and TRBJ2-5, reads GAGVSQSPRYKVAKRGQDVALRCDPISGHVSLFWYQQALGQGPEFLTYFQNEAQLDKSGLPSDRFFAERPEGSVSTLKIQRTQQEDSAVYLCASRRTASDAQYFGPGTRLLVL.

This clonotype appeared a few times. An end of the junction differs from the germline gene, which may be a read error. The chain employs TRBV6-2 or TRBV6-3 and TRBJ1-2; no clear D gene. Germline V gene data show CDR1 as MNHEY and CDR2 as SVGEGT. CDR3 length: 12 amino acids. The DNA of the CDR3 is TGTGCCACCCTGGAACAGAACTATAGCTACACCTTC. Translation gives CATLEQNYSYTF.

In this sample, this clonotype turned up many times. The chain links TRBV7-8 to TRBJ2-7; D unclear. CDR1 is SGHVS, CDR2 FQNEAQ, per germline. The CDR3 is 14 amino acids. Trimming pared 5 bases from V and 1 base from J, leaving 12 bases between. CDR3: CASSHLDGSYEQYF. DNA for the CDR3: TGTGCCAGCAGCCATTTAGACGGGTCCTACGAGCAGTACTTC.

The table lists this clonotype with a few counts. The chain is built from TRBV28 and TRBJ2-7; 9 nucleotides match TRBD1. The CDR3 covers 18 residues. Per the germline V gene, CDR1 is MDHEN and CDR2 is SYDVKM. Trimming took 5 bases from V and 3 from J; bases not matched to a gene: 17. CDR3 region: CASSTPGTGKIPVYEQYV. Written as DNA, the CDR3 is TGTGCCAGCAGTACCCCCGGGACAGGGAAAATCCCTGTCTACGAGCAGTACGTC.

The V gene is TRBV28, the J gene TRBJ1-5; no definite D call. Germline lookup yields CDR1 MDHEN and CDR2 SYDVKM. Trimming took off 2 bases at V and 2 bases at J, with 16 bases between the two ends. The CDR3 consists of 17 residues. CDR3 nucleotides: TGTGCCAGCAGTTTAGCTGGGTACCCCAAGGGCAATCAGCCCCAGCATTTT. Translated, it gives CASSLAGYPKGNQPQHF. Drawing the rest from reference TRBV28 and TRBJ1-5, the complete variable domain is DVKVTQSSRYLVKRTGEKVFLECVQDMDHENMFWYRQDPGLGLRLIYFSYDVKMKEKGDIPEGYSVSREKKERFSLILESASTNQTSMYLCASSLAGYPKGNQPQHFGDGTRLSIL.

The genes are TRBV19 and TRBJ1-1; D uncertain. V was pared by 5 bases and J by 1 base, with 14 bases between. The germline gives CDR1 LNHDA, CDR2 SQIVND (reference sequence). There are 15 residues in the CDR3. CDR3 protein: CASSPLERRNTEAFF. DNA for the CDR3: TGTGCCAGTAGTCCCCTGGAACGACGGAACACTGAAGCTTTCTTT.

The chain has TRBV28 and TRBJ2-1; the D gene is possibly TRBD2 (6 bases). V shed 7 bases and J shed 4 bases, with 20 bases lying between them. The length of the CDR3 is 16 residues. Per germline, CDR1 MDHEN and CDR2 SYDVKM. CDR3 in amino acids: CASTPRVSGSYNEQFF. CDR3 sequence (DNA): TGTGCCAGCACCCCTAGGGTTAGCGGCTCTTACAATGAGCAGTTCTTC.

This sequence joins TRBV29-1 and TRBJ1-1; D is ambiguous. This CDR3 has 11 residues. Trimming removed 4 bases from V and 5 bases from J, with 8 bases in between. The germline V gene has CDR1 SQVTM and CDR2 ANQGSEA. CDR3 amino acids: CSVASRTEAFF. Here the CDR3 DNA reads TGCAGCGTTGCGTCTAGGACTGAAGCTTTCTTT.

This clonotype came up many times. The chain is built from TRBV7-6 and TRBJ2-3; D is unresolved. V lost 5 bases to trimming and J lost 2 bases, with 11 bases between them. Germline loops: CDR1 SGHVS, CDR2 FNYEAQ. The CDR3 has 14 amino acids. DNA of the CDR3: TGTGCCAGCAGCCACGACACAAACACAGATACGCAGTATTTT. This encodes CASSHDTNTDTQYF. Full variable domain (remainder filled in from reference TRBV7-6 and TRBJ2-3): GAGVSQSPRYKVTKRGQDVALRCDPISGHVSLYWYRQALGQGPEFLTYFNYEAQQDKSGLPNDRFSAERPEGSISTLTIQRTEQRDSAMYRCASSHDTNTDTQYFGPGTRLTVL.

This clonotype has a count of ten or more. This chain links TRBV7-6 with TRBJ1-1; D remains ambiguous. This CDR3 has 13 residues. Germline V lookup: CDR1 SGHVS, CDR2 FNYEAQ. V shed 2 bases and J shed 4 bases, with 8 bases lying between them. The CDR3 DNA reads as TGTGCCAGCAGCTTAAAGGGAAGCACTGAAGCTTTCTTT. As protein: CASSLKGSTEAFF.

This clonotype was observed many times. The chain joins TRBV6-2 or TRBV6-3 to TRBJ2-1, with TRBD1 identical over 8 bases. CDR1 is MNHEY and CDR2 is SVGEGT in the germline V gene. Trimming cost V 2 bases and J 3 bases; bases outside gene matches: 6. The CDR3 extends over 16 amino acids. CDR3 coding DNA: TGTGCCAGCAGTTACGAGACAGGGGTAAGCTACAATGAGCAGTTCTTC. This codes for CASSYETGVSYNEQFF.

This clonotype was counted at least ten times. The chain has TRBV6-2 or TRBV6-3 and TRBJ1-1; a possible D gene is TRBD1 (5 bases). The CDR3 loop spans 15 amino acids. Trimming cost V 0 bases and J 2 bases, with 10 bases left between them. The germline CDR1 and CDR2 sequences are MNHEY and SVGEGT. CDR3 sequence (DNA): TGTGCCAGCAGTTACTCGAGGGGACTTAACACTGAAGCTTTCTTT. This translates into CASSYSRGLNTEAFF.

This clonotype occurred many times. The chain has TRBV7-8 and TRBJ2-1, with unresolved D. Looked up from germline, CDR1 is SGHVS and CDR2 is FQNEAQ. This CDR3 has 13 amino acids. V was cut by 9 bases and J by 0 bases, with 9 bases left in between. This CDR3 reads CASSTGSYNEQFF. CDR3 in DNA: TGTGCCAGTTCTACGGGCTCCTACAATGAGCAGTTCTTC.